This T cell receptor (beta chain) was recorded in a study of CD8+ T cells in alopecia areata. The CDR3 has 16 residues. Looked up from germline, CDR1 is MNHEY and CDR2 is SMNVEV (reference sequence). The junction had 14 bases not matched to a gene; V was cut back by 5 bases and J by 7 bases. Isolated RNA was reverse transcribed into cDNA used as the sequencing template. Assay used: immunoSEQ multiplex PCR; TCRdb lists only in-frame clones, some missing. The sample lists approximately 89,000 clones, nearly 45% occurring once. The sample was CD4+ T cells sorted from blood. V is TRBV27 and J is TRBJ2-3; TRBD2 aligns across 8 bases. The source is a human donor with alopecia areata. The CDR3, as DNA: TGTGCCAGCAGTGCATCCGGGACTAGGGAGTGGAATACGCAGTATTTT. Its protein is CASSASGTREWNTQYF.